This T cell receptor (beta chain) emerged from a study of spatial heterogeneity in lung cancer. The study's findings and limits: One measure, the expanded intratumoral alpha and beta TCR count, tracked tumor mutation counts.

Each TCR cDNA molecule carried a unique molecular identifier. From the 5' RACE reads, TCRdb called clonotypes with MiXCR, one entry per CDR3 protein. The table lists 20,000 to 25,000 distinct CDR3 sequences, about 4.9% of them singletons. V was pared by 1 base and J by 4 bases, with 9 bases between. The CDR3 totals 14 residues. Germline values: CDR1 LGHNA, CDR2 YNFKEQ. This clonotype has ten or more counts. Its antigen remains unidentified. Time point of the sample: sample taken at primary tumor resection. The sequenced material consisted of unsorted whole RNA from tumor, nontumor lung or frozen PBMC. This receptor was obtained from a male donor with early-stage non-small cell lung cancer. The V and J genes are TRBV4-2 and TRBJ2-3; D ambiguous. This specimen consisted of lung tumor tissue, obtained at surgery. The CDR3 sequence: CASSQGYRADTQYF. CDR3 coding DNA: TGTGCCAGCAGCCAAGGCTACAGAGCAGATACGCAGTATTTT.